This T cell receptor (beta chain) was sequenced in a study of blood T cell repertoires in COVID-19. The CDR3 is made up of 16 amino acids. Germline assignment: CDR1 SGHAT and CDR2 FQNNGV. Deletions cut 0 bases from V and 3 bases from J, with 14 bases between. In the authors' methods: Nucleated cell counts were estimated from reference gene primer amplification. Assay used: immunoSEQ multiplex PCR; TCRdb lists only in-frame clones, some missing. V and J calls and clone size come straight from that table; D and trimming were deduced from the DNA. The sample lists some 150,000 clones; 85% to 90% were seen once.

The gene calls are TRBV11-2 and TRBJ1-2, with D perhaps TRBD1 (6 bases). Sequences were obtained from peripheral blood. This clonotype was sampled from a woman in her forties or fifties with active or convalescent COVID-19. CDR3 sequence reads: CASSLDRGGTYYGYTF. The DNA of the CDR3 is TGTGCCAGCAGCTTAGATCGCGGGGGCACCTACTATGGCTACACCTTC.